A selection of T cell receptor beta chains follows, all from one sample in a study of blood T cell repertoires in COVID-19. Method: immunoSEQ multiplex PCR; TCRdb's copy keeps in-frame clones and lacks some. The table records fewer than 150,000 clones, around 86% of them present only once. The sample consisted of PBMCs or T cells enriched from blood (not recorded which). The receptors here all came from a man aged 30 to 39 who had recovered from COVID-19. CDR3s include the opening cysteine and the closing phenylalanine or tryptophan. D genes are given only for firm matches. Size values are once, few and many counts, or a class for expanded clones, and some rows have none.

clone size: once
J gene: TRBJ1-2
D gene: TRBD1
V gene: TRBV18
CDR3 DNA: TGTGCCAGCTCCCTAGTCGGACAGGGGGCATATGGCTACACCTTC
CDR3 protein: CASSLVGQGAYGYTF

clone size: once
J gene: TRBJ1-2
D gene: NA
V gene: TRBV30
CDR3 DNA: TGTGCCTGGACAGGGCCACCCGACTATGGCTACACCTTC
CDR3 protein: CAWTGPPDYGYTF

clone size: NA
J gene: TRBJ1-6
D gene: NA
V gene: TRBV12-3/TRBV12-4
CDR3 DNA: TGTGCCAGCAGTTTCAACAGGGATTCACCCCTCCACTTT
CDR3 protein: CASSFNRDSPLHF

clone size: NA
J gene: TRBJ2-7
D gene: NA
V gene: TRBV6-5
CDR3 DNA: TGTGCCAGCAGCCGACAGATTTCCTACGAGCAGTACTTC
CDR3 protein: CASSRQISYEQYF

clone size: once
J gene: TRBJ2-3
D gene: TRBD1
V gene: TRBV4-1
CDR3 DNA: TGCGCCAGCAGCCAGACAGGGGACGGCACAGATACGCAGTATTTT
CDR3 protein: CASSQTGDGTDTQYF

clone size: NA
J gene: TRBJ2-7
D gene: TRBD1
V gene: TRBV5-1
CDR3 DNA: TGCGCCAGCAGCCCGGGACAGGGCAACGAGCAGTACTTC
CDR3 protein: CASSPGQGNEQYF

clone size: few
J gene: TRBJ1-1
D gene: TRBD1
V gene: TRBV7-2
CDR3 DNA: TGTGCCAGCAGCTTAGGGTACAGGGGTAACACTGAAGCTTTCTTT
CDR3 protein: CASSLGYRGNTEAFF

clone size: NA
J gene: TRBJ2-3
D gene: TRBD2
V gene: TRBV27
CDR3 DNA: TGTGCCAGCAGTTTATACAGCGGGGGGGCGACAGATACGCAGTATTTT
CDR3 protein: CASSLYSGGATDTQYF

clone size: NA
J gene: TRBJ1-6
D gene: NA
V gene: TRBV7-9
CDR3 DNA: TGTGCCAGCAGCTTAGTGGTGGGTTCGGGTCCCTCACCCCTCCACTTT
CDR3 protein: CASSLVVGSGPSPLHF

clone size: once
J gene: TRBJ1-5
D gene: TRBD1
V gene: TRBV5-1
CDR3 DNA: TGCGCCAGCAGCCAAGGGACAGGGGTCAATCAGCCCCAGCATTTT
CDR3 protein: CASSQGTGVNQPQHF

clone size: NA
J gene: TRBJ2-7
D gene: NA
V gene: TRBV6-5
CDR3 DNA: TGTGCCAGCAGCCGAGCACTCAGGGGAGCGGGAGAGCAGTACTTC
CDR3 protein: CASSRALRGAGEQYF

clone size: NA
J gene: TRBJ1-3
D gene: TRBD1
V gene: TRBV3-1/TRBV3-2
CDR3 DNA: TGTGCCAGCAGCGATGGGACAGGGGGCGGAGACACCATATATTTT
CDR3 protein: CASSDGTGGGDTIYF

clone size: NA
J gene: TRBJ1-2
D gene: NA
V gene: TRBV14
CDR3 DNA: TGTGCCAGCAGCCCTAACCCCTATGGCTACACCTTC
CDR3 protein: CASSPNPYGYTF

clone size: NA
J gene: TRBJ1-1
D gene: NA
V gene: TRBV28
CDR3 DNA: TGTGCCAGCAGTTCTACAGGGTTCGACACTGAAGCTTTCTTT
CDR3 protein: CASSSTGFDTEAFF

clone size: NA
J gene: TRBJ2-5
D gene: NA
V gene: TRBV9
CDR3 DNA: TGTGCCAGCAGCGCCCAGTCGGAGACCCAGTACTTC
CDR3 protein: CASSAQSETQYF

clone size: NA
J gene: TRBJ1-5
D gene: TRBD1
V gene: TRBV23-1
CDR3 DNA: TGCGCCAGCAAAAGACTGACAGGGGACAATCAGCCCCAGCATTTT
CDR3 protein: CASKRLTGDNQPQHF

clone size: NA
J gene: TRBJ1-2
D gene: NA
V gene: TRBV7-9
CDR3 DNA: TGTGCCAGCAGCTTTCCTTCCAGCTATGGCTACACCTTC
CDR3 protein: CASSFPSSYGYTF

clone size: NA
J gene: TRBJ2-3
D gene: TRBD2
V gene: TRBV24-1
CDR3 DNA: TGTGCCACCAGTCCAGGGCTAGCGGGGAGCACAGATACGCAGTATTTT
CDR3 protein: CATSPGLAGSTDTQYF

clone size: NA
J gene: TRBJ2-7
D gene: TRBD1
V gene: TRBV27
CDR3 DNA: TGTGCCAGCAGTCCCTGGACAGGCTCCTTTAACGAGCAGTACTTC
CDR3 protein: CASSPWTGSFNEQYF

clone size: NA
J gene: TRBJ1-5
D gene: NA
V gene: TRBV29-1
CDR3 DNA: TGCAGCGTCGGTGAAGATAGCAATCAGCCCCAGCATTTT
CDR3 protein: CSVGEDSNQPQHF

clone size: NA
J gene: TRBJ1-1
D gene: NA
V gene: TRBV27
CDR3 DNA: TGTGCCAGCAGTGCGGGACGGTGGAACACTGAAGCTTTCTTT
CDR3 protein: CASSAGRWNTEAFF

clone size: NA
J gene: TRBJ1-3
D gene: NA
V gene: TRBV10-3
CDR3 DNA: TGTGCCACCAGCCTGGACAGCAACTCTGGAAACACCATATATTTT
CDR3 protein: CATSLDSNSGNTIYF

clone size: NA
J gene: TRBJ2-2
D gene: TRBD2
V gene: TRBV11-2
CDR3 DNA: TGTGCCAGCAGCTTCCAGCGGGGAGTAAACACCGGGGAGCTGTTTTTT
CDR3 protein: CASSFQRGVNTGELFF

clone size: NA
J gene: TRBJ1-1
D gene: TRBD1
V gene: TRBV14
CDR3 DNA: TGTGCCAGCAGCCGTGGACAGGGGGCCACTGAAGCTTTCTTT
CDR3 protein: CASSRGQGATEAFF

clone size: NA
J gene: TRBJ1-6
D gene: TRBD1
V gene: TRBV5-1
CDR3 DNA: TGCGCCAGCAGCTTGGTAGCAGGGGGCGAATCACCCCTCCACTTT
CDR3 protein: CASSLVAGGESPLHF

clone size: NA
J gene: TRBJ1-2
D gene: NA
V gene: TRBV29-1
CDR3 DNA: TGCAGCGTTGATAATCGGCCAGGGGCTAATGGCTACACCTTC
CDR3 protein: CSVDNRPGANGYTF

clone size: NA
J gene: TRBJ1-2
D gene: TRBD1
V gene: TRBV3-1/TRBV3-2
CDR3 DNA: TGTGCCAGCAGCCCGGGACAGGGGTACCTCTCCTCTGGCTACACCTTC
CDR3 protein: CASSPGQGYLSSGYTF

clone size: NA
J gene: TRBJ1-2
D gene: NA
V gene: TRBV3-1/TRBV3-2
CDR3 DNA: TGTGCCAGCAGCCCCGTCGGGGAGACCTATGGCTACACCTTC
CDR3 protein: CASSPVGETYGYTF

clone size: NA
J gene: TRBJ2-7
D gene: NA
V gene: TRBV29-1
CDR3 DNA: TGCAGCGTGGCTCGGGGAGGCCGGAACGAGCAGTACTTC
CDR3 protein: CSVARGGRNEQYF

clone size: NA
J gene: TRBJ2-3
D gene: NA
V gene: TRBV20-1
CDR3 DNA: TGCAGTGCCGCTCACGGTACGCAGTATTTT
CDR3 protein: CSAAHGTQYF

clone size: NA
J gene: TRBJ2-5
D gene: TRBD2
V gene: TRBV11-2
CDR3 DNA: TGTGCCAGCAGCCCCACAGCGGGAGGGGGAGAGACCCAGTACTTC
CDR3 protein: CASSPTAGGGETQYF

clone size: NA
J gene: TRBJ2-3
D gene: TRBD2
V gene: TRBV7-8
CDR3 DNA: TGTGCCAGCAGCTTATTTTTGGGACTAGCGGGGGTTACAGATACGCAGTATTTT
CDR3 protein: CASSLFLGLAGVTDTQYF

clone size: NA
J gene: TRBJ2-7
D gene: TRBD1
V gene: TRBV29-1
CDR3 DNA: TGCAGCGTGGAACTCCGGGACAGGGGCTACGAGCAGTACTTC
CDR3 protein: CSVELRDRGYEQYF

clone size: NA
J gene: TRBJ2-5
D gene: NA
V gene: TRBV5-5
CDR3 DNA: TGTGCCAGCAGCTCCGCGTACCAAGAGACCCAGTACTTC
CDR3 protein: CASSSAYQETQYF

clone size: NA
J gene: TRBJ1-1
D gene: NA
V gene: TRBV25-1
CDR3 DNA: TGTGCCAGCAGTGATCAGGGACAAAAGAACACTGAAGCTTTCTTT
CDR3 protein: CASSDQGQKNTEAFF

clone size: once
J gene: TRBJ2-3
D gene: TRBD2
V gene: TRBV11-2
CDR3 DNA: TGTGCCAGCAGCTTAGCCCCGGTGGATCTAGCGGGAGTCTATACGCAGTATTTT
CDR3 protein: CASSLAPVDLAGVYTQYF

clone size: NA
J gene: TRBJ2-7
D gene: NA
V gene: TRBV18
CDR3 DNA: TGTGCCAGCTCACCTCAGCGCTCCTACGAGCAGTACTTC
CDR3 protein: CASSPQRSYEQYF

clone size: NA
J gene: TRBJ1-1
D gene: NA
V gene: TRBV6-4
CDR3 DNA: TGTGCCAGCAGACCCAGGGCTATGAACACTGAAGCTTTCTTT
CDR3 protein: CASRPRAMNTEAFF

clone size: NA
J gene: TRBJ2-1
D gene: TRBD2
V gene: TRBV5-1
CDR3 DNA: TGCGCCAGCAGCTCCAAGCCGGGACTAGCGGCGAATGAGCAGTTCTTC
CDR3 protein: CASSSKPGLAANEQFF

clone size: NA
J gene: TRBJ1-4
D gene: TRBD1
V gene: TRBV2
CDR3 DNA: TGTGCCAGCACCCTTCAGGGGGGAGATGAAAAACTGTTTTTT
CDR3 protein: CASTLQGGDEKLFF

clone size: NA
J gene: TRBJ1-1
D gene: TRBD1
V gene: TRBV19
CDR3 DNA: TGTGCCAGTAGTCAGACTACAGGGGGCGCGACTGAAGCTTTCTTT
CDR3 protein: CASSQTTGGATEAFF

clone size: few
J gene: TRBJ2-1
D gene: TRBD1
V gene: TRBV7-9
CDR3 DNA: TGTGCCAGCAGCTTAGCACTAACCGGGACAGGGAATGTAAATGAGCAGTTCTTC
CDR3 protein: CASSLALTGTGNVNEQFF

clone size: NA
J gene: TRBJ2-7
D gene: NA
V gene: TRBV4-1
CDR3 DNA: TGCGCCAGCAGCCAAGGGGTTGGGGCGCGAAACGAGCAGTACTTC
CDR3 protein: CASSQGVGARNEQYF

clone size: NA
J gene: TRBJ1-5
D gene: TRBD1
V gene: TRBV3-1/TRBV3-2
CDR3 DNA: TGTGCCAGCAGCCAAGATCCGCAGGGGGCATATAATCAGCCCCAGCATTTT
CDR3 protein: CASSQDPQGAYNQPQHF

clone size: once
J gene: TRBJ2-5
D gene: TRBD2
V gene: TRBV30
CDR3 DNA: TGTGCCTGGAGGGTAGCGGGTCACGAAGAGACCCAGTACTTC
CDR3 protein: CAWRVAGHEETQYF

clone size: NA
J gene: TRBJ2-1
D gene: TRBD2
V gene: TRBV27
CDR3 DNA: TGTGCCAGCAGTTCTCCTAGCGGGGGTTCTTTCGTGCAGTTCTTC
CDR3 protein: CASSSPSGGSFVQFF

clone size: once
J gene: TRBJ1-5
D gene: TRBD1
V gene: TRBV12-5
CDR3 DNA: TGTGCTAGTGGTCCCGCGGGACAGGGGGGACTTTATAGCAATCAGCCCCAGCATTTT
CDR3 protein: CASGPAGQGGLYSNQPQHF